Given below is one T cell receptor beta chain in context. This entry belongs to a study of blood T cell repertoires in COVID-19. Looking at the study overall: There were acute and convalescent COVID-19 samples, and they came from the United States, Italy and Spain.

Trimming stripped 4 bases from V and 7 bases from J, with 6 bases between. Germline values: CDR1 SGHTA, CDR2 FQGNSA. The CDR3 covers 11 residues. In the authors' workflow: For nucleated cells, counts were estimated from reference gene primer amplification. Profiled with immunoSEQ multiplex PCR; TCRdb holds only in-frame clones, not every one. V, J and clone size derive from that table, while D and trimming were established from the DNA sequence. In the table there are more than 30,000 clones, 80% of which are singletons. The specimen was peripheral blood. The genes are TRBV7-2 and TRBJ2-3; D is uncertain. This receptor was obtained from a woman between 65 and 79 years old with acute or convalescent COVID-19. The CDR3 spells CASSSSYTQYF. The CDR3 DNA reads TGTGCCAGCAGCTCCTCCTATACGCAGTATTTT.